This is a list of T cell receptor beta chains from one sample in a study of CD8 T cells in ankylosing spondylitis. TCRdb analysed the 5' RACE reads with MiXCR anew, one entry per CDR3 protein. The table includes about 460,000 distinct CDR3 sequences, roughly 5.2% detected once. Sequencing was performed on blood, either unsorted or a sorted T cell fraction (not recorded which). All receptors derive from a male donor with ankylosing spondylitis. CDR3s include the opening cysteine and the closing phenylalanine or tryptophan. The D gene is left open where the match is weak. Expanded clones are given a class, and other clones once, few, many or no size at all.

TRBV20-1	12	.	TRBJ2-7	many	CSARDRVDEQYF	TGCAGTGCTAGAGATAGAGTGGACGAGCAGTACTTC
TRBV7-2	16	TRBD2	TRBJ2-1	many	CASSLAIAGAYNEQFF	TGTGCCAGCAGCTTAGCGATTGCGGGAGCTTACAATGAGCAGTTCTTC
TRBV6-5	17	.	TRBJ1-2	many	CASSYSTPIVGGYGYTF	TGTGCCAGCAGTTACTCGACCCCCATTGTGGGAGGGTATGGCTACACCTTC
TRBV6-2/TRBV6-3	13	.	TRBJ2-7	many	CASSRDISYEQYF	TGTGCCAGCAGCCGCGATATCTCCTACGAGCAGTACTTC
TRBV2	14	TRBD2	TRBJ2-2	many	CASTSSGGAGELFF	TGTGCCAGCACTTCTAGCGGGGGGGCCGGGGAGCTGTTTTTT
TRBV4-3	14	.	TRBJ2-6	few	CASSQESGANVLTF	TGCGCCAGCAGCCAAGAATCTGGGGCCAACGTCCTGACTTTC
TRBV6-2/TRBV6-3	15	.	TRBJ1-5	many	CASSSRVLENQPQHF	TGTGCCAGCAGTTCCCGGGTCCTGGAGAATCAGCCCCAGCATTTT
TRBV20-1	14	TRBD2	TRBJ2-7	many	CSARGGLAMNEQYF	TGCAGTGCTAGAGGGGGACTAGCGATGAACGAGCAGTACTTC
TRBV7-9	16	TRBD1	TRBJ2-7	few	CASSFGGGQGFYEQYF	TGTGCCAGCAGCTTCGGAGGGGGACAGGGGTTTTACGAGCAGTACTTC
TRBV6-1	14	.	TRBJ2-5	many	CASRGQLFQETQYF	TGTGCCAGCCGTGGACAGCTCTTTCAAGAGACCCAGTACTTC
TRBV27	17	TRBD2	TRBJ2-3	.	CASSFLRLAESTDTQYF	TGTGCCAGCAGTTTTCTTAGACTAGCGGAGAGCACAGATACGCAGTATTTT
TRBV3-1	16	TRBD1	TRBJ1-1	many	CASSPGQGGMNTEAFF	TGTGCCAGCAGCCCCGGACAGGGTGGGATGAACACTGAAGCTTTCTTT
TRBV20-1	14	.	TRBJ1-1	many	CSARVIQRNTEAFF	TGCAGTGCTAGAGTTATCCAGCGGAACACTGAAGCTTTCTTT
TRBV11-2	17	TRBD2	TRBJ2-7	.	CASSMISTGTTSYEQYF	TGTGCCAGCAGCATGATCTCAACCGGGACTACATCTTACGAGCAGTACTTC
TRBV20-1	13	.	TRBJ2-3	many	CSARVFRSDTQYF	TGCAGTGCTAGAGTATTTCGGTCAGATACGCAGTATTTT
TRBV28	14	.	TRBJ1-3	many	CASSLNTGRNTIYF	TGTGCCAGCAGTTTGAACACGGGAAGAAACACCATATATTTT